Following are 30 T cell receptor beta chains from one sample sequenced in a study of CD8+ T cells in alopecia areata. Collected material from alopecia areata patients comprised lesional scalp punch biopsies and peripheral blood. The authors extracted RNA and reverse transcribed it into cDNA as the sequencing template. Sequencing was performed with immunoSEQ multiplex PCR; in TCRdb, only in-frame clones are kept and a portion is missing. The top ten hold about 8.1% of the sample, which has about 11,000 clones, roughly 60% seen once. Sample: skin, taken at week 0. The receptors here all came from a human donor with alopecia areata.

This clone was seen more than once but under ten times. The gene calls are TRBV19 and TRBJ1-1; possibly TRBD1 for D (5 bases). The CDR3 extends over 18 amino acids. Looked up from germline, CDR1 is LNHDA and CDR2 is SQIVND (reference sequence). The V end was cut by 1 base, the J end by 3 bases, with 21 bases between. The CDR3 coding sequence is TGTGCCAGTAGTATAGGCGTAGGGGATATGGTGCGGGACACTGAAGCTTTCTTT. It codes for CASSIGVGDMVRDTEAFF.

The chain links TRBV11-2 to TRBJ2-5, with D perhaps TRBD2 (6 bases). Germline values: CDR1 SGHAT, CDR2 FQNNGV. This CDR3 is 14 amino acids long. V lost 2 bases and J lost 5, with 12 bases in between. The CDR3 region has the DNA TGTGCCAGCAGCTTATCCGGGAGCGGCGAGACCCAGTACTTC. The encoded protein is CASSLSGSGETQYF.

The V call is TRBV29-1, the J call TRBJ1-2, with a tentative D call TRBD1 (5 bases). Germline V gene lookup returns CDR1 SQVTM and CDR2 ANQGSEA. The CDR3 loop spans 13 amino acids. Trimming cost V 4 bases and J 4 bases, with 13 bases left between them. CDR3 in DNA: TGCAGCGTTGGGGAAGGGGCCGGCTATGGCTACACCTTC. Amino acid sequence: CSVGEGAGYGYTF. Full variable domain (remainder filled in from reference TRBV29-1 and TRBJ1-2): SAVISQKPSRDICQRGTSLTIQCQVDSQVTMMFWYRQQPGQSLTLIATANQGSEATYESGFVIDKFPISRPNLTFSTLTVSNMSPEDSSIYLCSVGEGAGYGYTFGSGTRLTVV.

The chain uses TRBV5-1 and TRBJ2-1; D possibly uses TRBD1 or TRBD2 (7 bases each). Germline lookup yields CDR1 SGHRS and CDR2 YFSETQ. V lost 5 bases, J lost 4 bases, and 13 bases lay in between. The CDR3 totals 14 residues. The CDR3 is CASRGGGPYNEQFF. The CDR3 region has the DNA TGCGCCAGCAGGGGAGGGGGCCCATACAATGAGCAGTTCTTC.

The sample holds a few counts of this clone. The chain links TRBV7-8 to TRBJ2-2, with a weak D call TRBD1 (6 bases). Germline-derived CDR1 and CDR2 are SGHVS and FQNEAQ. Trimming removed 5 bases from V and 5 bases from J, with 21 bases in between. CDR3 length equals 17 residues. The CDR3 bases are TGTGCCAGCAGCCCCTATCGACAGGAAGTTGGAACCGGGGAGCTGTTTTTT. Translated, it gives CASSPYRQEVGTGELFF.

V gene TRBV7-9 combines with J gene TRBJ1-4; 7 nucleotides line up with TRBD1. CDR1 is SEHNR, CDR2 FQNEAQ, per germline (reference sequence). This CDR3 contains 15 residues. V shed 5 bases, J shed 7 bases, and the junction held 10 bases outside the gene matches. For the CDR3, the DNA is TGTGCCAGCAGCGGGACAGTCGGTTCGGGTGAAAAACTGTTTTTT. It encodes CASSGTVGSGEKLFF.

The V gene is TRBV6-4, the J gene TRBJ2-2; TRBD1 aligns across 7 bases. The CDR3 runs 14 residues. CDR1 and CDR2 (germline): MRHNA, SNTAGT. V dropped 7 bases and J dropped 2; count of bases not matched to a gene: 4. The CDR3 DNA reads TGTGCCAGCAAGAGACAGGGTAACACCGGGGAGCTGTTTTTT. Translated: CASKRQGNTGELFF.

This clone turned up a few times. The chain has TRBV4-1 and TRBJ1-2; 10 bases are a match to TRBD1. Per germline, CDR1 MGHRA and CDR2 YSYEKL. The CDR3 runs 17 residues. V shed 1 base and J 8 bases; nucleotides not matched to a gene: 13. CDR3 sequence (DNA): TGCGCCAGCAGCCAAGGGGGAATAGGGACAGGGGTCGACGGCTACACCTTC. Protein: CASSQGGIGTGVDGYTF.

In this sample, this clone turned up a few times. This chain uses TRBV7-2 with TRBJ1-4; D possibly corresponds to TRBD1 (6 bases). Trimming removed 5 bases from V and 4 bases from J, with 14 bases in between. The germline V gene has CDR1 SGHTA and CDR2 FQGNSA. This CDR3 contains 15 residues. Here the CDR3 DNA reads TGTGCCAGCAGCGCCCTACAGGGCCTTAATGAAAAACTGTTTTTT. The encoded protein is CASSALQGLNEKLFF. The entire variable domain, with the rest obtained from reference TRBV7-2 and TRBJ1-4, is as follows: GAGVSQSPSNKVTEKGKDVELRCDPISGHTALYWYRQSLGQGLEFLIYFQGNSAPDKSGLPSDRFSAERTGGSVSTLTIQRTQQEDSAVYLCASSALQGLNEKLFFGSGTQLSVL.

The gene calls are TRBV5-1 and TRBJ2-7; 14 nucleotides align to TRBD2. The CDR3 has 15 amino acids. Germline loops: CDR1 SGHRS, CDR2 YFSETQ. Trimming took 4 bases from V and 6 from J; bases not matched to a gene: 6. CDR3 sequence reads: CASSGGLAGAGEQYF. The DNA of the CDR3 is TGCGCCAGCAGCGGGGGACTAGCGGGAGCGGGCGAGCAGTACTTC.

As concerns this clone: At one end the junction does not follow the germline gene, possibly because of a read error. CDR3 amino acids: CTWSLGGRTDTQYF. The CDR3 DNA sequence: TGTACCTGGAGTTTAGGGGGGCGCACAGATACGCAGTATTTT. J is TRBJ2-3 and V is TRBV30; D may be TRBD1 or TRBD2 (6 bases each). In germline, CDR1 is GTSNPN, CDR2 SVGIG (reference sequence). This CDR3 is 14 amino acids long.

This clone is a singleton in its sample. This CDR3 reads CASSSTASRGEETQYF. CDR3 nucleotide sequence: TGTGCCAGCAGCTCAACGGCTAGCCGAGGGGAAGAGACCCAGTACTTC. This rearrangement joins TRBV7-3 to TRBJ2-5; tentatively, D is TRBD1 or TRBD2 (5 bases each). Between the trimmed V and J ends, which lost 4 bases and 3 bases, there was a span of 18 bases. Germline lookup yields CDR1 SGHTA and CDR2 FQGTGA. The CDR3 extends over 16 amino acids.

This clone was seen only a few times. CDR3 sequence: CASRVGLAETYEQYF. CDR3 sequence (DNA): TGTGCCAGCAGGGTGGGGCTAGCGGAAACCTACGAGCAGTACTTC. This rearrangement joins TRBV11-2 to TRBJ2-5, with 7 bases aligning to TRBD2. TRBJ2-7 explains the end of the DNA better; the J call may be wrong. Germline lookup yields CDR1 SGHAT and CDR2 FQNNGV. The CDR3 covers 15 residues.

This clone was counted a single time. The chain combines TRBV11-2 with TRBJ2-7; TRBD1 matches 9 bases. Looked up from germline, CDR1 is SGHAT and CDR2 is FQNNGV. Germline trimming cut 5 bases from V and 3 bases from J; bases unmatched to any gene: 11. The CDR3 extends over 16 amino acids. The DNA of the CDR3 is TGTGCCAGCAGCCCTTTACCGGGACAGGGACGCTACGAGCAGTACTTC. Protein sequence: CASSPLPGQGRYEQYF.

This sequence joins TRBV11-2 and TRBJ1-2; 11 bases line up with TRBD1. The junction had 11 bases not matched to a gene; V was cut back by 5 bases and J by 6 bases. Germline-derived CDR1 and CDR2 are SGHAT and FQNNGV. The length of the CDR3 is 16 residues. This CDR3 reads CASSAFGQGAMNGYTF. CDR3 DNA sequence: TGTGCCAGCAGCGCATTCGGACAGGGGGCGATGAATGGCTACACCTTC.

This clone was picked up a small number of times. This rearrangement joins TRBV7-8 to TRBJ1-2; D is unresolved. The CDR3 runs to 13 residues. The V end lost 1 base, the J end lost 3 bases, and 6 bases lay between the germline ends. The germline gives CDR1 SGHVS, CDR2 FQNEAQ. The CDR3 nucleotides read TGTGCCAGCAGCTTAGGGACTGACTATGGCTACACCTTC. This translates into CASSLGTDYGYTF. Drawing the rest from reference TRBV7-8 and TRBJ1-2, the complete variable domain is GAGVSQSPRYKVAKRGQDVALRCDPISGHVSLFWYQQALGQGPEFLTYFQNEAQLDKSGLPSDRFFAERPEGSVSTLKIQRTQQEDSAVYLCASSLGTDYGYTFGSGTRLTVV.

The rearrangement joins TRBV5-6 to TRBJ2-5; D is uncertain. This CDR3 is built from 14 residues. V was cut by 0 bases and J by 2 bases, with 8 bases left in between. Germline V gene data show CDR1 as SGHDT and CDR2 as YYEEEE. The CDR3 region is CASSLARIQETQYF. As DNA, the CDR3 is TGTGCCAGCAGCTTGGCACGGATTCAAGAGACCCAGTACTTC.

This clone came up once. The chain is built from TRBV29-1 and TRBJ2-5; D might be TRBD1 or TRBD2, each matching 6 bases. V dropped 1 base and J dropped 5 bases, with 11 bases sitting between them. This CDR3 is 13 amino acids long. Germline values: CDR1 SQVTM, CDR2 ANQGSEA. Written as DNA, the CDR3 is TGCAGCGTTGAAGGGGGGGCAGGGGAGACCCAGTACTTC. The encoded protein is CSVEGGAGETQYF.

The chain carries TRBV6-1 and TRBJ1-1; TRBD1 is a possible D gene (5 bases). The germline V gene encodes CDR1 MNHNS and CDR2 SASEGT. Trimming pared 7 bases from V and 1 base from J, leaving 16 bases between. The CDR3 spans 15 residues. The CDR3 protein is CASTPPGFSNTEAFF. The DNA for the CDR3 is TGTGCCAGCACCCCCCCAGGGTTTTCGAACACTGAAGCTTTCTTT.

This clone has only one observation. One end of the junction fails to match germline, which may point to a read error. The same CDR3 also results from other DNA sequences found in this sample. The chain links TRBV6-5 to TRBJ2-2; no reliable D call. Germline CDR1 MNHEY, CDR2 SVGAGI. The CDR3 loop spans 14 amino acids. CDR3 in DNA: TGTGCCAGCAGCTACTTATTCCGAGCCGGGGAGCTGTTTTTT. Translating it yields CASSYLFRAGELFF.

This clone was found a few times. V and J are TRBV30 and TRBJ2-3, with unresolved D. The germline V and J ends were trimmed by 3 bases and 7 bases, with 8 bases remaining between them. The V gene's germline CDR1 is GTSNPN and CDR2 SVGIG (reference sequence). CDR3 length: 11 amino acids. CDR3 region: CAWRTGYTQYF. The CDR3 DNA sequence: TGTGCCTGGAGAACCGGTTATACGCAGTATTTT.

This chain connects TRBV4-1 to TRBJ1-4; D is perhaps TRBD1 (5 bases). The V gene lost 4 bases and the J gene lost 5 bases, with 14 bases spanning the gap. CDR1 and CDR2 from the germline V gene are MGHRA and YSYEKL. CDR3 length: 15 residues. The CDR3 sequence: CASSRSGTVNEKLFF. CDR3 coding DNA: TGCGCCAGCAGCCGCTCCGGGACGGTGAATGAAAAACTGTTTTTT.

Concerning this clone: Other DNA sequences in the sample encode the same CDR3. The chain links TRBV30 to TRBJ2-3; the match to TRBD2 covers 7 bases. J lost 4 bases, V lost 4 bases, and 8 bases had no gene match. The germline gives CDR1 GTSNPN, CDR2 SVGIG (reference sequence). CDR3 length: 14 residues. The CDR3 region has the DNA TGTGCCTGGACTACGGGGGGTAGCTCAGATACGCAGTATTTT. It specifies CAWTTGGSSDTQYF.

The chain employs TRBV27 and TRBJ2-5; TRBD1 agrees at 7 bases. The J segment lost 2 bases and the V segment lost 6 bases, leaving 6 bases of the junction unmatched. The germline gives CDR1 MNHEY, CDR2 SMNVEV (reference sequence). CDR3 size: 14 residues. CDR3 in DNA: TGTGCCAGCAGCCCAACAGGGGTTCAAGAGACCCAGTACTTC. Its protein product is CASSPTGVQETQYF.

The rearrangement links TRBV5-8 to TRBJ1-3, with D uncertain. The germline CDR1 and CDR2 sequences are SGHTS and YDEGEE. The CDR3 covers 15 residues. V was pared by 4 bases and J by 0 bases, with 11 bases between. CDR3 sequence: CASSQDRSSGNTIYF. The CDR3 bases are TGTGCCAGCAGCCAGGACCGCTCCTCTGGAAACACCATATATTTT.

The rearrangement joins TRBV29-1 to TRBJ1-5, with D tentatively TRBD1 (5 bases). Germline V lookup: CDR1 SQVTM, CDR2 ANQGSEA. The V end was cut by 5 bases, the J end by 5 bases, with 13 bases between. The CDR3 consists of 13 residues. The CDR3 sequence is CSVRGEAYQPQHF. CDR3 nucleotides: TGCAGCGTTAGAGGGGAAGCGTATCAGCCCCAGCATTTT.

V usage is TRBV5-1 and J usage is TRBJ2-1, with 10 bases that match TRBD2. The CDR3 has 16 amino acids. Germline lookup yields CDR1 SGHRS and CDR2 YFSETQ. V shed 1 base and J 3 bases; nucleotides not matched to a gene: 4. CDR3 protein: CASSLTSGVVYNEQFF. The CDR3 DNA follows: TGCGCCAGCAGCTTGACTAGCGGGGTTGTCTACAATGAGCAGTTCTTC.

The sample holds one count of this clone. The chain couples TRBV30 to TRBJ2-2; D is possibly TRBD1 or TRBD2 (5 bases each). With 4 bases removed from V and 1 base from J, the gap between germline ends came to 10 bases. CDR1 is GTSNPN, CDR2 SVGIG, per germline (reference sequence). The length of the CDR3 is 14 residues. The CDR3 loop is CAWTRDLNTGELFF. The CDR3 DNA is TGTGCCTGGACCCGGGACCTGAACACCGGGGAGCTGTTTTTT.

Of note for this clone: This sample also contains other DNA sequences that code for the same CDR3. This chain uses TRBV7-3 with TRBJ2-1; 7 positions agree with TRBD2. Germline CDR1 and CDR2: SGHTA and FQGTGA. The length of the CDR3 is 15 residues. V lost 2 bases to trimming and J lost 9 bases; unmatched junction nucleotides: 10. This CDR3 reads CASSLGRVGGAEQFF. CDR3 DNA sequence: TGTGCCAGCAGCTTAGGGAGGGTGGGGGGTGCTGAGCAGTTCTTC. Full variable domain (missing parts from reference TRBV7-3 and TRBJ2-1): GAGVSQTPSNKVTEKGKYVELRCDPISGHTALYWYRQSLGQGPEFLIYFQGTGAADDSGLPNDRFFAVRPEGSVSTLKIQRTERGDSAVYLCASSLGRVGGAEQFFGPGTRLTVL.

The rearrangement links TRBV27 to TRBJ1-3; 9 bases match TRBD1. The CDR3 runs to 21 residues. V dropped 8 bases and J dropped 0; count of bases not matched to a gene: 23. Germline loops: CDR1 MNHEY, CDR2 SMNVEV (reference sequence). The CDR3 bases are TGTGCCAGCTCGACTCCTTCTTTGGGACAGGGAGCCTTGTGCTCTGGAAACACCATATATTTT. It encodes CASSTPSLGQGALCSGNTIYF.